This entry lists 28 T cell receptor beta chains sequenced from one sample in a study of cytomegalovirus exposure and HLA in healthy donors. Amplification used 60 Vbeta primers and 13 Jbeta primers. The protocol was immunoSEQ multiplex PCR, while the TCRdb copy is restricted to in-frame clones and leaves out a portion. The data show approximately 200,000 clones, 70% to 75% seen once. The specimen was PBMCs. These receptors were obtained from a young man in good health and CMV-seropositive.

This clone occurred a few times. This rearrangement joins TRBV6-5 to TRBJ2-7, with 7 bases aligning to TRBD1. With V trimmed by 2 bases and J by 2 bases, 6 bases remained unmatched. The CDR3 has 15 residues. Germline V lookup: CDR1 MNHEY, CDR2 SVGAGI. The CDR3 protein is CASSYRQGPPYEQYF. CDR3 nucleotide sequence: TGTGCCAGCAGTTACCGACAGGGACCGCCCTACGAGCAGTACTTC.

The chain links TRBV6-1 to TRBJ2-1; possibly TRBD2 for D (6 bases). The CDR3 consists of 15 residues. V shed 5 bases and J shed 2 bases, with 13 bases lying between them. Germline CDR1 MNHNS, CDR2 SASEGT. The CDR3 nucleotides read TGTGCCAGCAGTAAAGGCGGGAACACCTACAATGAGCAGTTCTTC. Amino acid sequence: CASSKGGNTYNEQFF.

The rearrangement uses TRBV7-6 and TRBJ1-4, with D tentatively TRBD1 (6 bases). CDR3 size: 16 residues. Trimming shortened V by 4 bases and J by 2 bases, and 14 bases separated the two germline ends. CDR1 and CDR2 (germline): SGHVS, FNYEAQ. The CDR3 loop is CASSSPAGATNEKLFF. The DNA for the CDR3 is TGTGCCAGCAGCTCCCCGGCGGGGGCTACTAATGAAAAACTGTTTTTT.

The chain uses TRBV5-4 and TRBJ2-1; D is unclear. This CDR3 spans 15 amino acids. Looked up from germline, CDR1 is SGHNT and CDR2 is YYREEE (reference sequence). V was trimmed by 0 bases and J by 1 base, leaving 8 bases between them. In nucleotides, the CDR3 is TGTGCCAGCAGCTTGGAGGCCAGGTCCTACAATGAGCAGTTCTTC. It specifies CASSLEARSYNEQFF.

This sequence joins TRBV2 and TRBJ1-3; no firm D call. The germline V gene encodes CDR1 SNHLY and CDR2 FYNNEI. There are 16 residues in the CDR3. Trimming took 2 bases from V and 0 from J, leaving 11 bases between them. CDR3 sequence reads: CASSEMPVSSGNTIYF. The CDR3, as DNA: TGTGCCAGCAGTGAAATGCCGGTGAGCTCTGGAAACACCATATATTTT. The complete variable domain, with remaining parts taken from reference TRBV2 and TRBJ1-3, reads EPEVTQTPSHQVTQMGQEVILRCVPISNHLYFYWYRQILGQKVEFLVSFYNNEISEKSEIFDDQFSVERPDGSNFTLKIRSTKLEDSAMYFCASSEMPVSSGNTIYFGEGSWLTVV.

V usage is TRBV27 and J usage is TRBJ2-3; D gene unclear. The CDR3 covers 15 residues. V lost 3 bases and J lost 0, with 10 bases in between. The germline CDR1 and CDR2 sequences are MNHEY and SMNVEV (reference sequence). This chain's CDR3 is CASSFSRKSTDTQYF. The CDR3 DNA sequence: TGTGCCAGCAGTTTTAGCCGGAAAAGCACAGATACGCAGTATTTT.

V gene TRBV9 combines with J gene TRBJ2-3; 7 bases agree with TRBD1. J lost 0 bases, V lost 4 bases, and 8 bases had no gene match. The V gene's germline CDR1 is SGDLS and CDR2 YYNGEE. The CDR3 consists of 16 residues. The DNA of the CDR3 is TGTGCCAGCAGCCTAGGGACAGACATTAGCACAGATACGCAGTATTTT. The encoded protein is CASSLGTDISTDTQYF.

CDR3 sequence (DNA): TGTGCCAGCATAAGTGTACAGGGTTCTGGCTACACCTTC. It translates to CASISVQGSGYTF. This chain links TRBV2 with TRBJ1-2, with D possibly TRBD1 on 6 matching bases. CDR3 length equals 13 residues. Between the trimmed V and J ends, which lost 7 bases and 7 bases, there was a span of 16 bases. The germline V gene has CDR1 SNHLY and CDR2 FYNNEI.

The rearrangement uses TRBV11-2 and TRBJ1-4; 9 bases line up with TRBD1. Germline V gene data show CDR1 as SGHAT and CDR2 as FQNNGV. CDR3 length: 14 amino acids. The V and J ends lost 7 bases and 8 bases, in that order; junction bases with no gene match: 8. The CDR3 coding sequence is TGTGCCAGCACCCAGACAGGGGGGAAAGAAAAACTGTTTTTT. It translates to CASTQTGGKEKLFF.

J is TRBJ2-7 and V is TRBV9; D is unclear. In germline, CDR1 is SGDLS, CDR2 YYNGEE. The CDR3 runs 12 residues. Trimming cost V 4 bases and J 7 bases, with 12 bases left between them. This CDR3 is CASSPSSKEQYF. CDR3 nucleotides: TGTGCCAGCAGCCCTTCCAGTAAGGAGCAGTACTTC.

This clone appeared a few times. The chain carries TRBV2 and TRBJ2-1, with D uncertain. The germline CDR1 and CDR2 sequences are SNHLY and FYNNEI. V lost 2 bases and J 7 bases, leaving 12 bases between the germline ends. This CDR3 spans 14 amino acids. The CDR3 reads CASSERDWKNEQFF. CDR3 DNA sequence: TGTGCCAGCAGTGAAAGAGACTGGAAGAATGAGCAGTTCTTC.

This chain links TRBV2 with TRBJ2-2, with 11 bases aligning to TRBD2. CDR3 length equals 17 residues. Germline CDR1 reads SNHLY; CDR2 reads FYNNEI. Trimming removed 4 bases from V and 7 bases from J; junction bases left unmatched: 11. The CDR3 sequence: CASSGNSGRAGSGELFF. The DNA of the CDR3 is TGTGCCAGCAGTGGAAATAGCGGGAGGGCCGGGAGCGGGGAGCTGTTTTTT.

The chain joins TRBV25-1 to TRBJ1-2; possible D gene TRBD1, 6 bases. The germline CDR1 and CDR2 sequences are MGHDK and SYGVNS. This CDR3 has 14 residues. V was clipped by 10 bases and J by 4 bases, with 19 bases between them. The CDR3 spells CATSATTGFYGYTF. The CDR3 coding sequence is TGTGCCACCAGCGCTACTACAGGGTTCTATGGCTACACCTTC.

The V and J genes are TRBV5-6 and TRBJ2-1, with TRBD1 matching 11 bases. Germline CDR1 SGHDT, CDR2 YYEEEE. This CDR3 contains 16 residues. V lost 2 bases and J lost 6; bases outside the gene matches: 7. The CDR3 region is CASSFLTGTGGNEQFF. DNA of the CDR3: TGTGCCAGCAGCTTTCTGACCGGGACAGGGGGCAATGAGCAGTTCTTC.

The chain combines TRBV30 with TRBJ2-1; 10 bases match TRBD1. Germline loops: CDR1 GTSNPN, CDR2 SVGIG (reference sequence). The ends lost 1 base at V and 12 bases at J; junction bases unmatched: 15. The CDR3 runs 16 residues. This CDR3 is CAWSAPGTGEGRAQFF. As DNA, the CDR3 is TGTGCCTGGAGTGCCCCCGGGACAGGGGAGGGCCGAGCGCAGTTCTTC. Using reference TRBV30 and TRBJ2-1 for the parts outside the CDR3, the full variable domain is SQTIHQWPATLVQPVGSPLSLECTVEGTSNPNLYWYRQAAGRGLQLLFYSVGIGQISSEVPQNLSASRPQDRQFILSSKKLLLSDSGFYLCAWSAPGTGEGRAQFFGPGTRLTVL.

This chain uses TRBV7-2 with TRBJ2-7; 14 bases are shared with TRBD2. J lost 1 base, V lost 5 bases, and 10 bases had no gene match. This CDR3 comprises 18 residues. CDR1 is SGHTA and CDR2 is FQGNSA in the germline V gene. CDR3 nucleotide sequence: TGTGCCAGCAGCCTATCGGGACTAGCGGGGGACCGATCCTACGAGCAGTACTTC. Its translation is CASSLSGLAGDRSYEQYF.

The CDR3 region has the DNA TGCAGTGTACGACAGGAATATGGCTACACCTTC. Amino acids: CSVRQEYGYTF. This chain uses TRBV20-1 with TRBJ1-2; possible D gene TRBD1, 6 bases. V dropped 7 bases and J dropped 5 bases, with 11 bases sitting between them. CDR3 size: 11 residues. Germline CDR1 reads DFQATT; CDR2 reads SNEGSKA (reference sequence).

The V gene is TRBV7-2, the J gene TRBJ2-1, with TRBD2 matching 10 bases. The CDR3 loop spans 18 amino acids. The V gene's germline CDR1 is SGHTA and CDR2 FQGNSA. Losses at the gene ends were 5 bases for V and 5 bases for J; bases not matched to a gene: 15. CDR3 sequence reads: CASSGGAASGSFHNEQFF. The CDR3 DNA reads TGTGCCAGCAGCGGAGGAGCGGCTAGCGGGAGTTTCCACAATGAGCAGTTCTTC.

This CDR3 reads CASSSGQGRDEQFF. Written as DNA, the CDR3 is TGCGCCAGCAGCTCCGGACAGGGTCGGGATGAGCAGTTCTTC. This chain uses TRBV5-1 with TRBJ2-1; the match to TRBD1 covers 8 bases. The trim removed 3 bases at V and 8 bases at J, leaving 7 bases unmatched. The germline gives CDR1 SGHRS, CDR2 YFSETQ. The CDR3 is 14 amino acids.

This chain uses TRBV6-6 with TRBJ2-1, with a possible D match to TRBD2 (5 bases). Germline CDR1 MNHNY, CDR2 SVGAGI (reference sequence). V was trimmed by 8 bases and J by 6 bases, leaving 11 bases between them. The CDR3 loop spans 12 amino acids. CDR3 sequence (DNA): TGTGCCAGCCTACGAGGGCTCAATGAGCAGTTCTTC. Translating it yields CASLRGLNEQFF.

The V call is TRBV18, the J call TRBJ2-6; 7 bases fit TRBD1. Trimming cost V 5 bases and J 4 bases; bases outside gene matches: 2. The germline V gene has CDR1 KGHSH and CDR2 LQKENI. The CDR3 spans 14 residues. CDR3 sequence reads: CASSTGVGANVLTF. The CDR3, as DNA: TGTGCCAGCTCAACAGGGGTCGGGGCCAACGTCCTGACTTTC.

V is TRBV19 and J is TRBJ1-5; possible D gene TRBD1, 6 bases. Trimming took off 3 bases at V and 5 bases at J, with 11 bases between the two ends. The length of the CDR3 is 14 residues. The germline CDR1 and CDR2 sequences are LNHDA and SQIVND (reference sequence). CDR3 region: CASSMWTADQPQHF. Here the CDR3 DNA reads TGTGCCAGTAGTATGTGGACAGCCGATCAGCCCCAGCATTTT.

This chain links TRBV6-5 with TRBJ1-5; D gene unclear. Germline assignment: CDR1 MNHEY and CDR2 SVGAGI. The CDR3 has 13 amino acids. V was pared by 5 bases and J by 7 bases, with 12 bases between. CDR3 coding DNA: TGTGCCAGCAGTCCACTAGTCAGGCAGCCCCAGCATTTT. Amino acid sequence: CASSPLVRQPQHF.

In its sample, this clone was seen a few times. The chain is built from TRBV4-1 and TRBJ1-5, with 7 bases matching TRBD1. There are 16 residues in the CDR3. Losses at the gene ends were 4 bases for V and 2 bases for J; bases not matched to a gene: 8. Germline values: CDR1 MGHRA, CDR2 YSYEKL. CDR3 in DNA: TGCGCCAGCAGCCGAATACGGGACAGAGGCAATCAGCCCCAGCATTTT. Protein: CASSRIRDRGNQPQHF.

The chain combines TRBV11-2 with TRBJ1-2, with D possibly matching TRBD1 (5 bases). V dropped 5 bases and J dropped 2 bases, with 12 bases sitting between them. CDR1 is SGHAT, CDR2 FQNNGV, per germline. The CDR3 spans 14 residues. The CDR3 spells CASSGWGPNYGYTF. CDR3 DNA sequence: TGTGCCAGCAGCGGGTGGGGCCCGAACTATGGCTACACCTTC.

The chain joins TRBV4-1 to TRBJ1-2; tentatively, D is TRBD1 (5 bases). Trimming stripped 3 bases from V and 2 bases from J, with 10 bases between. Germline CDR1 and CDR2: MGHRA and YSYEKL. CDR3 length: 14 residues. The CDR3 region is CASSHSGGNYGYTF. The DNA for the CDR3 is TGCGCCAGCAGCCACAGCGGGGGGAACTATGGCTACACCTTC.

This CDR3 reads CASSVGDRGDEQFF. The CDR3 nucleotides are TGTGCCAGCAGCGTAGGAGACAGGGGGGATGAGCAGTTCTTC. This rearrangement joins TRBV9 to TRBJ2-1, with 9 bases matching TRBD1. The V gene's germline CDR1 is SGDLS and CDR2 YYNGEE. CDR3 size: 14 residues. The V segment lost 0 bases and the J segment 8 bases; nucleotides outside the gene matches: 3. Full variable domain (outside the CDR3, taken from reference TRBV9 and TRBJ2-1): DSGVTQTPKHLITATGQRVTLRCSPRSGDLSVYWYQQSLDQGLQFLIQYYNGEERAKGNILERFSAQQFPDLHSELNLSSLELGDSALYFCASSVGDRGDEQFFGPGTRLTVL.

Written as DNA, the CDR3 is TGTGCCAGAATGCACCTAGCGGCCTACAATGAGCAGTTCTTC. Translating it yields CARMHLAAYNEQFF. The V call is TRBV19, the J call TRBJ2-1; 7 nucleotides align to TRBD2. Germline CDR1 is LNHDA and CDR2 is SQIVND (reference sequence). This CDR3 has 14 residues. Unmatched junction bases numbered 7, after V lost 9 bases and J lost 2 bases.